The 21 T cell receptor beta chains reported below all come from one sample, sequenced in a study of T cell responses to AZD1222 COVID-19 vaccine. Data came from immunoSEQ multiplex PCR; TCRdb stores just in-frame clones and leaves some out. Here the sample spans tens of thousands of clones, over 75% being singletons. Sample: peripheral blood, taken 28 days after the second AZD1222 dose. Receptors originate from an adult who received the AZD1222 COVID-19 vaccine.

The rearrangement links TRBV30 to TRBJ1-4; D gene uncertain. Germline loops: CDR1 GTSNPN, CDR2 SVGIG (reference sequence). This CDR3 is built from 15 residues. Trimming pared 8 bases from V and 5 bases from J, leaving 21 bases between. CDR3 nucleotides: TGTGCCCTTACGTCGCGTGGACTTCGAAATGAAAAACTGTTTTTT. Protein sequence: CALTSRGLRNEKLFF.

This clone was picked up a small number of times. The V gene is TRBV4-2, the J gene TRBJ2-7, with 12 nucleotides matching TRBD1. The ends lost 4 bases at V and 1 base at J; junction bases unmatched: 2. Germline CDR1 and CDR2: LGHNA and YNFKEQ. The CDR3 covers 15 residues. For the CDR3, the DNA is TGTGCCAGCAGCCTGGGACAGGGGGCTTCCTACGAGCAGTACTTC. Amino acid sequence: CASSLGQGASYEQYF.

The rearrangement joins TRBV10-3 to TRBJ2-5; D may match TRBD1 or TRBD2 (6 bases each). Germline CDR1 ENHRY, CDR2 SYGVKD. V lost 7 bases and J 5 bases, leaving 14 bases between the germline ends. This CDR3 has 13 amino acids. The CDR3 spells CAINRGPEETQYF. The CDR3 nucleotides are TGTGCCATCAACCGGGGGCCGGAGGAGACCCAGTACTTC.

The CDR3 region is CASSYRQVPEAFF. The CDR3 bases are TGTGCCAGCAGTTACCGGCAGGTACCCGAAGCTTTCTTT. The V and J genes are TRBV6-6 and TRBJ1-1; D call uncertain. The CDR3 is 13 residues long. V lost 2 bases to trimming and J lost 8 bases, with 12 bases between them. CDR1 is MNHNY and CDR2 is SVGAGI in the germline V gene (reference sequence).

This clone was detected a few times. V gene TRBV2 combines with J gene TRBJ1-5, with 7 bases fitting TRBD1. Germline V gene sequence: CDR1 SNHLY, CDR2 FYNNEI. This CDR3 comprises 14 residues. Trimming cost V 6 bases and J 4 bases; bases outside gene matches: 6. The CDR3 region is CASRKGQDNQPQHF. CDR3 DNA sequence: TGTGCCAGCAGGAAAGGACAGGATAATCAGCCCCAGCATTTT.

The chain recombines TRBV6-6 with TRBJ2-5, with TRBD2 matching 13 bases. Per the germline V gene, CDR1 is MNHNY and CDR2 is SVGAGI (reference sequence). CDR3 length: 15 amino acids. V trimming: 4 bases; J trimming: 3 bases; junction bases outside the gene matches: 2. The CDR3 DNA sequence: TGTGCCAGCAGTTTCGGGACTAGCGGGGAAGAGACCCAGTACTTC. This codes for CASSFGTSGEETQYF.

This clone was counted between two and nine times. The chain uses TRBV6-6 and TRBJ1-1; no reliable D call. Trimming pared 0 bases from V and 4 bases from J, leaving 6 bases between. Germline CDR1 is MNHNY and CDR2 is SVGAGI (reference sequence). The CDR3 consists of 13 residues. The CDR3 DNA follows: TGTGCCAGCAGTTACTCGGCGGCCACTGAAGCTTTCTTT. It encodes CASSYSAATEAFF.

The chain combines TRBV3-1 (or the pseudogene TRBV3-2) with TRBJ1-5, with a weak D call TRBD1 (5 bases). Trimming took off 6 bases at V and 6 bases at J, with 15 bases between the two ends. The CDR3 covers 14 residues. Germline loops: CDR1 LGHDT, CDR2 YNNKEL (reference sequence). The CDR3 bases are TGTGCCAGCAGTTCAGGGCAAAGGGGTCAGCCCCAGCATTTT. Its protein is CASSSGQRGQPQHF.

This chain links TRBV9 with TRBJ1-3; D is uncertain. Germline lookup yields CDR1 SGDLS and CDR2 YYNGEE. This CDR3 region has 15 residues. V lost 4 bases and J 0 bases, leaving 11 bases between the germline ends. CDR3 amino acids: CASSPRGSSGNTIYF. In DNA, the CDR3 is TGTGCCAGCAGCCCCCGCGGGAGCTCTGGAAACACCATATATTTT.

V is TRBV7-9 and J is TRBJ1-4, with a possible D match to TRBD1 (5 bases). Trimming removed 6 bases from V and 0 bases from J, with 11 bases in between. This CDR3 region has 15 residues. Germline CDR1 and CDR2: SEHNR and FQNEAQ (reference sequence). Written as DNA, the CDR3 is TGTGCCAGCAGAGTGGGGGACCCAACTAATGAAAAACTGTTTTTT. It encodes CASRVGDPTNEKLFF.

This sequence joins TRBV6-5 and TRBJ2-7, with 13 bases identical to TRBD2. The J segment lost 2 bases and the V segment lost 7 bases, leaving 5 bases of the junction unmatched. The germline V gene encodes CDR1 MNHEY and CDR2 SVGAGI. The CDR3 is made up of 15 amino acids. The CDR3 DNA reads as TGTGCCAGCACCACGGGACTAGCGGGGACCTACGAGCAGTACTTC. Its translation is CASTTGLAGTYEQYF.

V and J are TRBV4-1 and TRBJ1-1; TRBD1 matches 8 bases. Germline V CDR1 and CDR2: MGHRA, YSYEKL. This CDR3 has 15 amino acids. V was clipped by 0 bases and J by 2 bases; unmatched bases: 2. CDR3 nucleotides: TGCGCCAGCAGCCAAGAGCAGGGGGCAAACACTGAAGCTTTCTTT. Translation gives CASSQEQGANTEAFF.

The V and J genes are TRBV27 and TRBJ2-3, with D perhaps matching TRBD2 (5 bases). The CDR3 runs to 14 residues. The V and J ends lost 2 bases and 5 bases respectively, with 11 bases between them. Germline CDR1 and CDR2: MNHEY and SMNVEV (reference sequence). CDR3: CASSLNSLGDTQYF. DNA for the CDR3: TGTGCCAGCAGTTTAAACTCACTAGGAGATACGCAGTATTTT.

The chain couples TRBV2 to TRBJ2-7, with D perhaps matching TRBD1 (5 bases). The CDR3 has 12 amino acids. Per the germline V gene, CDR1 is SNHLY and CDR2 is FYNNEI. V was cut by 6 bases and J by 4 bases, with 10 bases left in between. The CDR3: CASRGPLYEQYF. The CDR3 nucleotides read TGTGCCAGCAGGGGGCCCTTATACGAGCAGTACTTC.

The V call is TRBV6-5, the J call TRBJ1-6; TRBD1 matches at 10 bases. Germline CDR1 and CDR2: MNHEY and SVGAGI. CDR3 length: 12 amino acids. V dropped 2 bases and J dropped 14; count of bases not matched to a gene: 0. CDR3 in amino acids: CASSYGQGALHF. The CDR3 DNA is TGTGCCAGCAGTTACGGACAGGGGGCCCTCCACTTT.

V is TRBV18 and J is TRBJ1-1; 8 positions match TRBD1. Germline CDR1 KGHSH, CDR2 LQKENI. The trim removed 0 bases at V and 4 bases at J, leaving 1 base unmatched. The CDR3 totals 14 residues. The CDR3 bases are TGTGCCAGCTCACCACCTACAGGGGGCACTGAAGCTTTCTTT. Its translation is CASSPPTGGTEAFF.

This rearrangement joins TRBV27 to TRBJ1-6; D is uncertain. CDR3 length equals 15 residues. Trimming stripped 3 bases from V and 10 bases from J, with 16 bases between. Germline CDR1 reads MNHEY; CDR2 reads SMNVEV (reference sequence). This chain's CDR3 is CASSLRTDVKSPLHF. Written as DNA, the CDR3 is TGTGCCAGCAGTTTGAGAACAGACGTTAAGTCACCCCTCCACTTT.

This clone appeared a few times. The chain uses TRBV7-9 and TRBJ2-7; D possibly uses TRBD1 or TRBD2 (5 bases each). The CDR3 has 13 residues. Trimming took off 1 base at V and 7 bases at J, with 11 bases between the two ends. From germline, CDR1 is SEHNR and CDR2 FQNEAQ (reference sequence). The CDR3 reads CASSLEGPGEQYF. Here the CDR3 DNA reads TGTGCCAGCAGCTTAGAGGGACCGGGGGAGCAGTACTTC. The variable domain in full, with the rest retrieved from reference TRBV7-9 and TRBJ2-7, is DTGVSQNPRHKITKRGQNVTFRCDPISEHNRLYWYRQTLGQGPEFLTYFQNEAQLEKSRLLSDRFSAERPKGSFSTLEIQRTEQGDSAMYLCASSLEGPGEQYFGPGTRLTVT.

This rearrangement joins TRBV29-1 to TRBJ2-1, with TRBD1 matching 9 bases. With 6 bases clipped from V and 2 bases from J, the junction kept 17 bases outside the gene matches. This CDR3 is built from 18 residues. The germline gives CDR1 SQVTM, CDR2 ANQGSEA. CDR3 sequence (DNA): TGCAGCGTCCAGGGGGACAGGGTTCGCGGAGCTACCTACAATGAGCAGTTCTTC. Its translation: CSVQGDRVRGATYNEQFF.

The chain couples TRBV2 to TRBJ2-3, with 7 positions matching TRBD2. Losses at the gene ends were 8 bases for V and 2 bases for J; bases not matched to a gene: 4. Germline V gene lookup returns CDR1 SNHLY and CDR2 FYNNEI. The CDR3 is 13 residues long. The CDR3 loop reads CASQRDYTDTQYF. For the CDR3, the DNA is TGTGCCAGCCAACGGGACTACACAGATACGCAGTATTTT.

The CDR3 DNA is TGTGCCAGCAGTGCTGGTCGACTGTCCACAGATACGCAGTATTTT. Translation gives CASSAGRLSTDTQYF. The J gene is TRBJ2-3, the V gene TRBV2; D unresolved. The V gene lost 4 bases and the J gene lost 2 bases, with 13 bases spanning the gap. This CDR3 region has 15 residues. Germline V gene data show CDR1 as SNHLY and CDR2 as FYNNEI.